Each of the 29 T cell receptor beta chains below was sequenced from the same sample in a study of response to subunit inactivated influenza vaccine. TCRdb redid the calling of the RT-PCR reads with MiXCR, one entry per CDR3 protein. Of 290,000 or so distinct CDR3 sequences listed, around 22% are singletons. This specimen was PBMCs from blood, taken 21 months after vaccination. The receptors derive from a man between 50 and 75 years old who received an inactivated influenza vaccine.

This clonotype was counted a few times. This rearrangement joins TRBV18 to TRBJ2-7, with 9 bases fitting TRBD2. This CDR3 is 14 amino acids long. From germline, CDR1 is KGHSH and CDR2 LQKENI. With V trimmed by 2 bases and J by 4 bases, 3 bases remained unmatched. The CDR3 nucleotides read TGTGCCAGCTCACCATCTAGCGGGATGTACGAGCAGTACTTC. As protein: CASSPSSGMYEQYF. Full variable domain (rest looked up from reference TRBV18 and TRBJ2-7): NAGVMQNPRHLVRRRGQEARLRCSPMKGHSHVYWYRQLPEEGLKFMVYLQKENIIDESGMPKERFSAEFPKEGPSILRIQQVVRGDSAAYFCASSPSSGMYEQYFGPGTRLTVT.

The sample holds a few counts of this clonotype. The gene calls are TRBV20-1 and TRBJ1-1; no firm D call. The CDR3 runs 16 residues. Germline V gene data show CDR1 as DFQATT and CDR2 as SNEGSKA (reference sequence). V lost 3 bases and J lost 0, with 17 bases in between. CDR3 nucleotide sequence: TGCAGTGCTAGTAAGGCGGGGTTTTCAATGAACACTGAAGCTTTCTTT. Translating it yields CSASKAGFSMNTEAFF.

J is TRBJ2-5 and V is TRBV18; 8 bases match TRBD1. The CDR3 consists of 13 residues. CDR1 KGHSH and CDR2 LQKENI come from the germline V gene. Trimming took 8 bases from V and 2 from J; bases not matched to a gene: 4. The CDR3 reads CASARDRQETQYF. In DNA, the CDR3 is TGTGCCAGCGCCCGGGACAGGCAAGAGACCCAGTACTTC.

This clonotype appeared a few times. V and J are TRBV6-2 or TRBV6-3 and TRBJ1-1; D unresolved. V lost 1 base and J 5 bases, leaving 14 bases between the germline ends. Germline CDR1 MNHEY, CDR2 SVGEGT. There are 15 residues in the CDR3. The CDR3, as DNA: TGTGCCAGCAGTTACTACCGACTGGGATCGACTGAAGCTTTCTTT. Its translation: CASSYYRLGSTEAFF.

This clonotype was observed a handful of times. The chain recombines TRBV7-9 with TRBJ1-2, with 7 nucleotides matching TRBD1. This CDR3 has 15 residues. Trimming cost V 1 base and J 4 bases; bases outside gene matches: 6. Germline lookup yields CDR1 SEHNR and CDR2 FQNEAQ (reference sequence). The CDR3 DNA reads TGTGCCAGCAGCTTAGGGGACAGTTACCTCTATGGCTACACCTTC. Protein: CASSLGDSYLYGYTF.

This chain connects TRBV28 to TRBJ2-1; possible D gene TRBD2, 6 bases. Between the trimmed V and J ends, which lost 6 bases and 9 bases, there was a span of 21 bases. Germline assignment: CDR1 MDHEN and CDR2 SYDVKM. CDR3 length: 15 residues. Here the CDR3 reads CASRPSGTFGGEQFF. The CDR3 DNA sequence: TGTGCCAGCAGACCCTCCGGGACTTTCGGCGGTGAGCAGTTCTTC.

The chain combines TRBV5-6 with TRBJ2-5; 7 bases are shared with TRBD1. CDR3 length: 14 residues. Germline loops: CDR1 SGHDT, CDR2 YYEEEE. The ends lost 3 bases at V and 5 bases at J; junction bases unmatched: 7. The CDR3 sequence is CASSYTGAEETQYF. The CDR3 nucleotides are TGTGCCAGCAGCTATACAGGGGCGGAGGAGACCCAGTACTTC.

CDR3 DNA: TGCAGTGCTATACCGCAGGGGAACAGAGGCGGCTACACCTTC. As protein: CSAIPQGNRGGYTF. The rearrangement links TRBV20-1 to TRBJ1-2; a weak D match, TRBD1 (6 bases). Trimming left V 4 bases short and J 8 bases short, with 20 bases between. CDR3 size: 14 residues. The V gene's germline CDR1 is DFQATT and CDR2 SNEGSKA (reference sequence).

This clonotype was found a few times. The V and J genes are TRBV11-2 and TRBJ1-6; D unclear. This CDR3 contains 15 residues. Trimming shortened V by 1 base and J by 5 bases, and 9 bases separated the two germline ends. Germline V gene data show CDR1 as SGHAT and CDR2 as FQNNGV. In nucleotides, the CDR3 is TGTGCCAGCAGCTTAGTATATGGGGATAATTCACCCCTCCACTTT. Encoded protein: CASSLVYGDNSPLHF.

The chain carries TRBV6-2 or TRBV6-3 and TRBJ2-3; D remains ambiguous. V was trimmed by 2 bases and J by 6 bases, leaving 18 bases between them. This CDR3 has 16 residues. Germline V gene data show CDR1 as MNHEY and CDR2 as SVGEGT. The CDR3 coding sequence is TGTGCCAGCAGTTACGCCGTCCTAGGCCCCTCCGATACGCAGTATTTT. Its translation: CASSYAVLGPSDTQYF.

The genes are TRBV7-9 and TRBJ1-4; D uncertain. Germline V gene sequence: CDR1 SEHNR, CDR2 FQNEAQ (reference sequence). The germline V and J ends were trimmed by 2 bases and 3 bases, with 10 bases remaining between them. The CDR3 sequence is 15 residues long. The CDR3 DNA reads TGTGCCAGCAGCTTATTTGCGGGCCCTAATGAAAAACTGTTTTTT. Protein: CASSLFAGPNEKLFF. The full variable domain, with the rest looked up from reference TRBV7-9 and TRBJ1-4, is DTGVSQNPRHKITKRGQNVTFRCDPISEHNRLYWYRQTLGQGPEFLTYFQNEAQLEKSRLLSDRFSAERPKGSFSTLEIQRTEQGDSAMYLCASSLFAGPNEKLFFGSGTQLSVL.

This chain joins TRBV7-2 and TRBJ2-5; 9 bases are a match to TRBD1. With V trimmed by 0 bases and J by 5 bases, 10 bases remained unmatched. CDR1 and CDR2 (germline): SGHTA, FQGNSA. The CDR3 totals 17 residues. Here the CDR3 reads CASSLALLQGARETQYF. The CDR3 DNA reads as TGTGCCAGCAGCTTAGCGCTTCTACAGGGGGCGCGGGAGACCCAGTACTTC.

This chain uses TRBV6-5 with TRBJ1-2, with D unclear. CDR1 and CDR2 (germline): MNHEY, SVGAGI. V was pared by 0 bases and J by 4 bases, with 15 bases between. The CDR3 is 16 amino acids. CDR3 sequence reads: CASSYSYRQAFYGYTF. In DNA, the CDR3 is TGTGCCAGCAGTTACTCCTACCGACAAGCCTTCTATGGCTACACCTTC.

V gene TRBV11-2 combines with J gene TRBJ2-7, with 10 bases fitting TRBD1. Germline trimming cut 3 bases from V and 5 bases from J; bases unmatched to any gene: 4. Germline assignment: CDR1 SGHAT and CDR2 FQNNGV. CDR3 size: 14 residues. CDR3 residues: CASSLEGQGNEQYF. In DNA form, the CDR3 reads TGTGCCAGCAGCTTGGAGGGACAGGGGAACGAGCAGTACTTC.

This chain joins TRBV19 and TRBJ2-3; D may be TRBD2 (6 bases). The ends were cut back, 3 bases at V and 1 base at J, with 11 bases in the middle. CDR3 length: 15 residues. The germline V gene has CDR1 LNHDA and CDR2 SQIVND (reference sequence). This CDR3 reads CASSIGGAGTDTQYF. The CDR3 DNA sequence: TGTGCCAGTAGTATTGGAGGGGCAGGCACAGATACGCAGTATTTT. Looking up the rest from reference TRBV19 and TRBJ2-3 gives the full variable domain: DGGITQSPKYLFRKEGQNVTLSCEQNLNHDAMYWYRQDPGQGLRLIYYSQIVNDFQKGDIAEGYSVSREKKESFPLTVTSAQKNPTAFYLCASSIGGAGTDTQYFGPGTRLTVL.

This chain links TRBV5-1 with TRBJ1-5, with D uncertain. CDR1 is SGHRS, CDR2 YFSETQ, per germline. The CDR3 sequence is 13 residues long. V was trimmed by 5 bases and J by 2 bases, leaving 8 bases between them. Here the CDR3 DNA reads TGCGCCAGCAGTATTTCGGGCAATCAGCCCCAGCATTTT. Its protein is CASSISGNQPQHF.

The sample holds many counts of this clonotype. This chain uses TRBV29-1 with TRBJ1-1; D gene ambiguous. The V end was cut by 1 base, the J end by 1 base, with 13 bases between. This CDR3 is 15 amino acids long. Germline V lookup: CDR1 SQVTM, CDR2 ANQGSEA. The CDR3 sequence: CSVEGTVQTNTEAFF. In DNA, the CDR3 is TGCAGCGTTGAAGGTACGGTACAGACGAACACTGAAGCTTTCTTT.

The CDR3 loop reads CASSHTFRPYEQYF. The CDR3 DNA follows: TGTGCCAGCAGTCATACGTTCCGGCCATACGAGCAGTACTTC. This sequence joins TRBV7-6 and TRBJ2-7, with D uncertain. The CDR3 covers 14 residues. Germline loops: CDR1 SGHVS, CDR2 FNYEAQ. V dropped 6 bases and J dropped 4 bases, with 16 bases sitting between them.

This clonotype was counted only a few times. The rearrangement joins TRBV7-8 to TRBJ2-7, with no clear D. CDR3 length equals 12 residues. V was pared by 1 base and J by 6 bases, with 7 bases between. Germline loops: CDR1 SGHVS, CDR2 FQNEAQ. CDR3 sequence (DNA): TGTGCCAGCAGCTTAGTTTTGAGCGAGCAGTACTTC. Its protein product is CASSLVLSEQYF.

This clonotype was recorded a few times. The chain carries TRBV10-3 and TRBJ1-2; TRBD1 is a possible D gene (6 bases). Germline CDR1 ENHRY, CDR2 SYGVKD. V was cut by 4 bases and J by 8 bases, with 17 bases left in between. The CDR3 covers 14 residues. The CDR3 nucleotides are TGTGCCATCAGTGCGGAGGGGGTCCTGGGGGGCTACACCTTC. Its translation is CAISAEGVLGGYTF.

The chain joins TRBV4-2 to TRBJ2-5; D might be TRBD2 (6 bases). V gave up 1 base and J gave up 5 bases, with 11 bases separating them. The CDR3 runs to 14 residues. Per germline, CDR1 LGHNA and CDR2 YNFKEQ. The CDR3 coding sequence is TGTGCCAGCAGCCAAGGCGAAGGAGGGGAGACCCAGTACTTC. It is translated as CASSQGEGGETQYF.

The chain couples TRBV6-5 to TRBJ2-3; TRBD2 aligns across 10 bases. This CDR3 contains 16 residues. V lost 2 bases to trimming and J lost 3 bases; unmatched junction nucleotides: 5. Germline loops: CDR1 MNHEY, CDR2 SVGAGI. CDR3 in DNA: TGTGCCAGCAGTTACCAGAGCGGGGGGGCAACAGATACGCAGTATTTT. Protein product: CASSYQSGGATDTQYF.

The chain has TRBV29-1 and TRBJ2-5; no clear D. Looked up from germline, CDR1 is SQVTM and CDR2 is ANQGSEA. This CDR3 has 13 residues. The V and J ends lost 0 bases and 5 bases respectively, with 10 bases between them. The CDR3 DNA reads as TGCAGCGTTGAAGATTGGTACGCGGAGACCCAGTACTTC. It translates to CSVEDWYAETQYF.

The V and J genes are TRBV2 and TRBJ2-2; tentative D call: TRBD1 (6 bases). The CDR3 length is 15 residues. CDR1 and CDR2 from the germline V gene are SNHLY and FYNNEI. The germline V and J ends were trimmed by 2 bases and 0 bases, with 7 bases remaining between them. The CDR3 is CASSEWDTNTGELFF. CDR3 nucleotide sequence: TGTGCCAGCAGTGAATGGGACACGAACACCGGGGAGCTGTTTTTT.

This clonotype was seen more than once but under ten times. The chain uses TRBV20-1 and TRBJ2-2, with 8 bases aligning to TRBD2. V shed 1 base, J shed 2 bases, and the junction held 3 bases outside the gene matches. The CDR3 extends over 15 amino acids. Germline V gives CDR1 DFQATT, CDR2 SNEGSKA (reference sequence). CDR3 coding DNA: TGCAGTGCTAGAGGGACTAGCAGAAACACCGGGGAGCTGTTTTTT. Translation: CSARGTSRNTGELFF.

In this sample, this clonotype turned up many times. The rearrangement links TRBV7-9 to TRBJ1-5, with D hard to call. With 3 bases removed from V and 5 bases from J, the gap between germline ends came to 8 bases. There are 13 residues in the CDR3. The germline CDR1 and CDR2 sequences are SEHNR and FQNEAQ (reference sequence). The CDR3 region has the DNA TGTGCCAGCAGCTTGGGCAGTTATCAGCCCCAGCATTTT. It translates to CASSLGSYQPQHF.

This clonotype occurred a few times. The V and J genes are TRBV29-1 and TRBJ2-7; TRBD2 aligns across 10 bases. Germline V gene lookup returns CDR1 SQVTM and CDR2 ANQGSEA. CDR3 size: 14 residues. J gave up 1 base and V 4 bases, and 4 bases lay outside the gene matches. The CDR3 nucleotides are TGCAGCGTTGGGGGACTAGCGAAATCCTACGAGCAGTACTTC. It codes for CSVGGLAKSYEQYF.

This clonotype was seen more than once but under ten times. This chain joins TRBV7-2 and TRBJ1-4; TRBD1 matches at 9 bases. V trimming: 5 bases; J trimming: 8 bases; junction bases outside the gene matches: 9. Germline CDR1 SGHTA, CDR2 FQGNSA. CDR3 length: 15 residues. The CDR3 DNA is TGTGCCAGCAGCCCGACCGGGACAGGGTCGGAAAAACTGTTTTTT. Protein sequence: CASSPTGTGSEKLFF.

The gene calls are TRBV6-4 and TRBJ2-1, with D unresolved. Deletions cut 6 bases from V and 6 bases from J, with 21 bases between. The CDR3 has 16 amino acids. Germline CDR1 reads MRHNA; CDR2 reads SNTAGT. CDR3 sequence reads: CASSLLPRFIANEQFF. The CDR3 DNA reads as TGTGCCAGCAGCCTTCTGCCTAGATTCATAGCCAATGAGCAGTTCTTC.